This TCR beta chain was captured in a study of identical twins. cDNA carried unique molecular identifiers, and a universal primer site was added by template switching. Via MiXCR, TCRdb re-called the 5' RACE reads, giving one row per CDR3 protein. The profile covers 1.5 million or so distinct CDR3 sequences, with less than 35% appearing a single time and around 0.3% taken by the ten largest. Points from the study as a whole: Carriage of fewer insertions was seen in abundant cord blood beta clonotypes, whereas memory repertoires showed none. Out-of-frame alpha sequences common to twins exhibited an excess of low generation probability. Cross-sectional statistical analysis was relied on for the conclusions, without the same donors being followed.

With regard to this clonotype: Its specificity is not known.

V was pared by 1 base and J by 1 base, with 10 bases between. Looked up from germline, CDR1 is DFQATT and CDR2 is SNEGSKA (reference sequence). This CDR3 is 15 amino acids long. The clonotype was recovered from a newborn girl in good health. V gene TRBV20-1 combines with J gene TRBJ2-2, with D possibly TRBD1 on 6 matching bases. Sequenced input: cord blood. The CDR3 loop reads CSARGATGNTGELFF. The CDR3 coding sequence is TGCAGTGCTAGAGGGGCGACAGGGAACACCGGGGAGCTGTTTTTT.